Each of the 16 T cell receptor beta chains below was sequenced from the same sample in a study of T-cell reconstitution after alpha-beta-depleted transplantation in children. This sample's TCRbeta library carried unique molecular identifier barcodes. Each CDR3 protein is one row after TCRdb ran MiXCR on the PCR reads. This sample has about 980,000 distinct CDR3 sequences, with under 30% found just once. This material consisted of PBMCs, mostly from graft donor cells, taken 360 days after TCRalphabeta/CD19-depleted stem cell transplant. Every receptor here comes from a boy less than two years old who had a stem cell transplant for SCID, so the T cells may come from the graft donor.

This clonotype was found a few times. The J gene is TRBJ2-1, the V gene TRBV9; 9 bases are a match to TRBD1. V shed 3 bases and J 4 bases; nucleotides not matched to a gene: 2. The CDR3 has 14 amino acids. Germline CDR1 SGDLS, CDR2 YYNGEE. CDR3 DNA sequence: TGTGCCAGCAGCGGGGACAGGGAGTACAATGAGCAGTTCTTC. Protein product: CASSGDREYNEQFF.

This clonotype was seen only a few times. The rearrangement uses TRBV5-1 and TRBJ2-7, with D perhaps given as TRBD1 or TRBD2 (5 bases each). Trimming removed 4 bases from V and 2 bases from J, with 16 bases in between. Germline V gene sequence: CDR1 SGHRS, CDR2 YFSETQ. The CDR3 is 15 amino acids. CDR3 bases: TGCGCCAGCAGCAGATACCGGGACGGAACCTACGAGCAGTACTTC. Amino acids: CASSRYRDGTYEQYF.

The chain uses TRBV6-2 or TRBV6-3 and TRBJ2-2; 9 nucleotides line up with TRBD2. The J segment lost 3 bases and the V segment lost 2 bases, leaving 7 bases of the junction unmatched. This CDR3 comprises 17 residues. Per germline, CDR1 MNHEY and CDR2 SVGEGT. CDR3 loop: CASSYQGLALDTGELFF. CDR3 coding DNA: TGTGCCAGCAGTTACCAAGGACTAGCGCTTGACACCGGGGAGCTGTTTTTT.

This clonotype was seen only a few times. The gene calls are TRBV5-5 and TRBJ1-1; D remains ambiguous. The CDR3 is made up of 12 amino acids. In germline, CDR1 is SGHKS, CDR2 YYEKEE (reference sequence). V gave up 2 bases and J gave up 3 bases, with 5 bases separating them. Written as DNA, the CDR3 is TGTGCCAGCAGCTTAGGACACACTGAAGCTTTCTTT. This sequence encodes CASSLGHTEAFF.

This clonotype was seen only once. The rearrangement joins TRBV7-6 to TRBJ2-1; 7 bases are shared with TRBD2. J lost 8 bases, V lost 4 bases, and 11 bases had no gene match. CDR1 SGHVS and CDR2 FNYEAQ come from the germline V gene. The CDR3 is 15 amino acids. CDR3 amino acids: CASSYRAKGRDEQFF. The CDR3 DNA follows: TGTGCCAGCAGCTACCGGGCGAAGGGGAGGGATGAGCAGTTCTTC. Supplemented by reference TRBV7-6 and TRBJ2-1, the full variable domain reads GAGVSQSPRYKVTKRGQDVALRCDPISGHVSLYWYRQALGQGPEFLTYFNYEAQQDKSGLPNDRFSAERPEGSISTLTIQRTEQRDSAMYRCASSYRAKGRDEQFFGPGTRLTVL.

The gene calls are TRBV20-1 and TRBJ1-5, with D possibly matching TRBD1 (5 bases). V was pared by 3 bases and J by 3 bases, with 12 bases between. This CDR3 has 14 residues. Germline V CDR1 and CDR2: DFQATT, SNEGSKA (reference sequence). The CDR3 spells CSASWDVDNQPQHF. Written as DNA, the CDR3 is TGCAGTGCTAGCTGGGACGTAGACAATCAGCCCCAGCATTTT.

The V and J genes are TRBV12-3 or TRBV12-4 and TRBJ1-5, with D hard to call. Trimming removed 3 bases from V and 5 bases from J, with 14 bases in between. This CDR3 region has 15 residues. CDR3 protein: CASSFTRTSDQPQHF. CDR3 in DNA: TGTGCCAGCAGTTTCACCCGGACCTCCGATCAGCCCCAGCATTTT.

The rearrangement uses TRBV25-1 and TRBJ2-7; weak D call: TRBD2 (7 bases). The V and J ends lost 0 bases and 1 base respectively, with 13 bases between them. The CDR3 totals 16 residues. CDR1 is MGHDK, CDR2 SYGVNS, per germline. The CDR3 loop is CASSEYNREGSYEQYF. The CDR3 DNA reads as TGTGCCAGCAGTGAATACAACAGGGAGGGTTCCTACGAGCAGTACTTC.

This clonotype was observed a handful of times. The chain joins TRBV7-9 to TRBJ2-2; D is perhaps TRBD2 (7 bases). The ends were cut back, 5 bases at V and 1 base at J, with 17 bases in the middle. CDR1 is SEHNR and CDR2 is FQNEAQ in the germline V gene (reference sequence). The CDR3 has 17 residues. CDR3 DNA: TGTGCCAGCAGCCTCCCGGGGGCGGGGGAGAACACCGGGGAGCTGTTTTTT. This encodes CASSLPGAGENTGELFF.

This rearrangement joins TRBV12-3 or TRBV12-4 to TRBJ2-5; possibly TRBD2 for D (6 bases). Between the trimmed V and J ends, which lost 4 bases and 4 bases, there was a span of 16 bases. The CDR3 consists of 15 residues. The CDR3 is CASSSGTHPAETQYF. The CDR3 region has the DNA TGTGCCAGCAGTTCCGGGACTCATCCCGCAGAGACCCAGTACTTC.

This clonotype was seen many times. The CDR3 loop reads CASSLEGGPMELFF. CDR3 nucleotide sequence: TGCGCCAGCAGCTTGGAGGGGGGGCCGATGGAGCTGTTTTTT. The rearrangement uses TRBV5-1 and TRBJ2-2, with D possibly matching TRBD2 (7 bases). The germline V and J ends were trimmed by 0 bases and 10 bases, with 13 bases remaining between them. Germline V lookup: CDR1 SGHRS, CDR2 YFSETQ. The CDR3 spans 14 residues.

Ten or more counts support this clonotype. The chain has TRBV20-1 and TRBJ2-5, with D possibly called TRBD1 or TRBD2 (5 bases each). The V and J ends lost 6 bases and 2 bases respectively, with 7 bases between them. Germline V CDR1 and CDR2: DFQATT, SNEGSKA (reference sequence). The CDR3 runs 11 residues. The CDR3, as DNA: TGCAGTGCCGAGGGGCAAGAGACCCAGTACTTC. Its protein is CSAEGQETQYF.

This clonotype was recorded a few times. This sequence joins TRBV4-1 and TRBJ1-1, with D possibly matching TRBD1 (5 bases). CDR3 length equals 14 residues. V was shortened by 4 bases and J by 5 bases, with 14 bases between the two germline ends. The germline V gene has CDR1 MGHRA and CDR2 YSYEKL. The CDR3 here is CASSLPAGGTEAFF. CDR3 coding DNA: TGCGCCAGCAGCCTCCCTGCGGGGGGGACTGAAGCTTTCTTT.

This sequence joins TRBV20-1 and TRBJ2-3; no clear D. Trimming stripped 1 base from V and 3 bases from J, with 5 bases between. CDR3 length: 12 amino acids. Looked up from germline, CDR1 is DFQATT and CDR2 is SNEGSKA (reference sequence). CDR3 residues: CSARVVTDTQYF. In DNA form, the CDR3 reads TGCAGTGCTAGAGTCGTGACAGATACGCAGTATTTT.

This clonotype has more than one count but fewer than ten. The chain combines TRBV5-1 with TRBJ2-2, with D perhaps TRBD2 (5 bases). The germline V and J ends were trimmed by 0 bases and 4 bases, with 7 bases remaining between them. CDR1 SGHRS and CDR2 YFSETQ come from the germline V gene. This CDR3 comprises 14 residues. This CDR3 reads CASSLAAGTGELFF. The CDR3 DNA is TGCGCCAGCAGCTTGGCCGCGGGCACCGGGGAGCTGTTTTTT.

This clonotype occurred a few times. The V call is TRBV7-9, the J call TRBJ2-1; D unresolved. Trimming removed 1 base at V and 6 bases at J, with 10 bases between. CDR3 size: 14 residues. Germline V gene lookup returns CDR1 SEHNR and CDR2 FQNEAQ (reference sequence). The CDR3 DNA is TGTGCCAGCAGCTTAGAGCTCCCGGTCAATGAGCAGTTCTTC. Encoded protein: CASSLELPVNEQFF.